These 20 T cell receptor beta chains share one sample of origin, sequenced in a study of early T cells in non-severe SARS-CoV-2 infection. TCRdb re-called the 5' RACE reads through MiXCR, storing one row per CDR3 protein. Of about 64,000 distinct CDR3 sequences in the sample, under 15% are singletons; the top ten hold about 4.2%. Sequenced: whole blood. The receptors here all came from an adult who was a healthcare worker with PCR-confirmed SARS-CoV-2 infection or an uninfected control (not recorded which).

This clonotype was counted between two and nine times. The chain has TRBV7-2 and TRBJ2-1; D remains ambiguous. The ends were cut back, 4 bases at V and 9 bases at J, with 13 bases in the middle. Germline V gene lookup returns CDR1 SGHTA and CDR2 FQGNSA. The CDR3 runs 13 residues. This chain's CDR3 is CASSSPNKIEQFF. The CDR3 DNA sequence: TGTGCCAGCAGCTCCCCTAATAAGATTGAGCAGTTCTTC.

This clonotype was counted ten times or more. The chain carries TRBV19 and TRBJ2-6; 7 bases fit TRBD1. CDR3 size: 16 residues. Germline V gene data show CDR1 as LNHDA and CDR2 as SQIVND (reference sequence). V lost 5 bases, J lost 0 bases, and 4 bases stayed unmatched. The CDR3 sequence: CASSPRQGSGANVLTF. In nucleotides, the CDR3 is TGTGCCAGTAGTCCAAGACAGGGCTCTGGGGCCAACGTCCTGACTTTC.

This chain links TRBV5-1 with TRBJ2-5; tentative D call: TRBD1 (6 bases). Trimming shortened V by 0 bases and J by 7 bases, and 16 bases separated the two germline ends. Per the germline V gene, CDR1 is SGHRS and CDR2 is YFSETQ. The CDR3 runs to 15 residues. The CDR3 loop is CASSLGAGSRGTQYF. CDR3 in DNA: TGCGCCAGCAGCTTGGGGGCCGGATCCAGGGGGACCCAGTACTTC.

This chain uses TRBV6-2 or TRBV6-3 with TRBJ2-1; TRBD2 aligns across 7 bases. The J segment lost 4 bases and the V segment lost 2 bases, leaving 11 bases of the junction unmatched. This CDR3 region has 17 residues. Germline CDR1 reads MNHEY; CDR2 reads SVGEGT. The CDR3 loop reads CASSYAVGTTFYNEQFF. Here the CDR3 DNA reads TGTGCCAGCAGTTACGCCGTCGGGACTACTTTTTACAATGAGCAGTTCTTC.

In this sample, this clonotype turned up many times. The chain joins TRBV10-3 to TRBJ1-2; D ambiguous. The CDR3 spans 13 residues. Per germline, CDR1 ENHRY and CDR2 SYGVKD. V lost 3 bases and J lost 8, with 13 bases in between. Here the CDR3 DNA reads TGTGCCATCAGTGAAGGCGCACCACGGGGCTACACCTTC. Amino acids: CAISEGAPRGYTF.

This clonotype was detected ten times or more. The chain carries TRBV11-2 and TRBJ1-2; D call uncertain. The V and J ends lost 4 bases and 5 bases respectively, with 11 bases between them. Germline V gene data show CDR1 as SGHAT and CDR2 as FQNNGV. CDR3 length: 13 residues. CDR3 sequence: CASSSKYGYGYTF. The CDR3 nucleotides are TGTGCCAGCAGCTCCAAGTATGGGTATGGCTACACCTTC.

This clonotype has a count of ten or more. This chain joins TRBV4-3 and TRBJ2-7; D may be TRBD2 (5 bases). V lost 1 base to trimming and J lost 2 bases, with 9 bases between them. This CDR3 is built from 14 residues. Germline-derived CDR1 and CDR2 are LGHNA and YSLEER. CDR3 in amino acids: CASSQGTGTYEQYF. The DNA for the CDR3 is TGCGCCAGCAGCCAAGGTACGGGAACCTACGAGCAGTACTTC.

This clonotype was counted only a few times. The V and J genes are TRBV29-1 and TRBJ2-3; D tentatively reads TRBD1 or TRBD2 (6 bases each). The CDR3 is made up of 14 amino acids. V lost 0 bases and J lost 4, with 11 bases in between. The germline CDR1 and CDR2 sequences are SQVTM and ANQGSEA. The chain's CDR3 is CSVEEGGPPDTQYF. The CDR3 DNA follows: TGCAGCGTTGAAGAAGGGGGGCCCCCAGATACGCAGTATTTT.

This clonotype was seen a few times. The genes are TRBV11-2 and TRBJ2-5; 12 bases are shared with TRBD1. From germline, CDR1 is SGHAT and CDR2 FQNNGV. V shed 6 bases and J 5 bases; nucleotides not matched to a gene: 10. This CDR3 contains 16 residues. CDR3 sequence reads: CASRSPGTGGRETQYF. The DNA of the CDR3 is TGTGCCAGCAGATCTCCCGGGACAGGGGGCCGGGAGACCCAGTACTTC.

The gene calls are TRBV9 and TRBJ2-2; D is unclear. Germline lookup yields CDR1 SGDLS and CDR2 YYNGEE. V was clipped by 0 bases and J by 3 bases, with 9 bases between them. This CDR3 contains 15 residues. Here the CDR3 reads CASSVGRRDTGELFF. In DNA, the CDR3 is TGTGCCAGCAGCGTAGGCAGGAGAGACACCGGGGAGCTGTTTTTT.

The chain combines TRBV6-6 with TRBJ2-2; D ambiguous. Trimming removed 7 bases at V and 0 bases at J, with 3 bases between. CDR3 size: 12 residues. Germline loops: CDR1 MNHNY, CDR2 SVGAGI (reference sequence). CDR3 sequence: CASNPNTGELFF. The CDR3 coding sequence is TGTGCCAGCAACCCGAACACCGGGGAGCTGTTTTTT.

This clonotype showed up many times. The chain uses TRBV3-1 and TRBJ2-7; D unresolved. The CDR3 has 12 amino acids. CDR1 LGHDT and CDR2 YNNKEL come from the germline V gene (reference sequence). Trimming left V 0 bases short and J 4 bases short, with 4 bases between. The CDR3 region has the DNA TGTGCCAGCAGCCAAGAAGGGTACGAGCAGTACTTC. This encodes CASSQEGYEQYF.

The chain joins TRBV5-1 to TRBJ1-1; the D is unclear. The germline V and J ends were trimmed by 2 bases and 3 bases, with 14 bases remaining between them. The germline CDR1 and CDR2 sequences are SGHRS and YFSETQ. The CDR3 extends over 15 amino acids. The CDR3 here is CASSLTQVGYTEAFF. For the CDR3, the DNA is TGCGCCAGCAGCTTAACCCAGGTCGGGTACACTGAAGCTTTCTTT. Combining the CDR3 with reference TRBV5-1 and TRBJ1-1 gives the whole variable domain KAGVTQTPRYLIKTRGQQVTLSCSPISGHRSVSWYQQTPGQGLQFLFEYFSETQRNKGNFPGRFSGRQFSNSRSEMNVSTLELGDSALYLCASSLTQVGYTEAFFGQGTRLTVV.

The V gene is TRBV7-2, the J gene TRBJ2-3; 11 positions agree with TRBD2. Germline V lookup: CDR1 SGHTA, CDR2 FQGNSA. The CDR3 spans 16 residues. V trimming: 4 bases; J trimming: 4 bases; junction bases outside the gene matches: 7. The CDR3 region is CASSSTSGGIADTQYF. The CDR3 DNA sequence: TGTGCCAGCAGCTCCACTAGCGGGGGTATCGCAGATACGCAGTATTTT.

This clonotype was found a few times. The V call is TRBV14, the J call TRBJ1-6; D not resolved. The CDR3 runs to 14 residues. The V end lost 4 bases, the J end lost 2 bases, and 6 bases lay between the germline ends. Germline CDR1 reads SGHDN; CDR2 reads FVKESK. The CDR3 coding sequence is TGTGCCAGCAGCCTCCGGGCCTATAATTCACCCCTCCACTTT. Residues: CASSLRAYNSPLHF.

This clonotype has more than one count but fewer than ten. The chain links TRBV6-6 to TRBJ1-2; 12 bases are shared with TRBD1. J lost 7 bases, V lost 5 bases, and 5 bases had no gene match. This CDR3 comprises 14 residues. CDR1 MNHNY and CDR2 SVGAGI come from the germline V gene (reference sequence). For the CDR3, the DNA is TGTGCCAGCAGTCCGGGACAGGGGGCGTCTGGCTACACCTTC. Its translation: CASSPGQGASGYTF.

Regarding this clonotype: Likely a read error: the CDR3 ends without its conserved phenylalanine or tryptophan. This chain links TRBV5-1 with TRBJ2-1; D may match TRBD1 or TRBD2 (6 bases each). The germline CDR1 and CDR2 sequences are SGHRS and YFSETQ. The V end lost 4 bases, the J end lost 7 bases, and 15 bases lay between the germline ends. The CDR3 runs to 14 residues. CDR3 residues: CASSPSGARNEQFL. CDR3 nucleotides: TGCGCCAGCAGCCCGTCGGGGGCAAGGAATGAGCAGTTCCTC.

This clonotype has at least ten counts. The J gene is TRBJ1-4, the V gene TRBV20-1, with TRBD1 matching 9 bases. The CDR3 spans 16 residues. Germline assignment: CDR1 DFQATT and CDR2 SNEGSKA (reference sequence). With V trimmed by 4 bases and J by 7 bases, 13 bases remained unmatched. The DNA of the CDR3 is TGCAGTGCTACCAATCCGGGACAGGGAGTGGGTGAAAAACTGTTTTTT. Translated, it gives CSATNPGQGVGEKLFF.

The chain carries TRBV19 and TRBJ1-3; no firm D call. The V and J ends lost 7 bases and 1 base respectively, with 5 bases between them. The CDR3 runs to 12 residues. The germline V gene encodes CDR1 LNHDA and CDR2 SQIVND (reference sequence). The DNA for the CDR3 is TGTGCCAGTAAGGCTTCTGGAAACACCATATATTTT. Protein product: CASKASGNTIYF.

The rearrangement links TRBV13 to TRBJ2-3, with a weak D call TRBD2 (5 bases). The CDR3 totals 13 residues. Germline CDR1 and CDR2: PRHDT and FYEKMQ (reference sequence). The V end was cut by 6 bases, the J end by 3 bases, with 10 bases between. The CDR3 spells CASRVWETDTQYF. For the CDR3, the DNA is TGTGCCAGCAGAGTATGGGAGACAGATACGCAGTATTTT.